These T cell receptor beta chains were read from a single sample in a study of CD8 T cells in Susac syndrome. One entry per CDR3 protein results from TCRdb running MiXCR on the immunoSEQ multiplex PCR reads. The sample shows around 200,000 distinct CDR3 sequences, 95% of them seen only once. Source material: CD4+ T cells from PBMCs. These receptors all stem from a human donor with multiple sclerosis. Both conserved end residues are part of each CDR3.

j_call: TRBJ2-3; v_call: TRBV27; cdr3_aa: CASSLSGGSTDTQYF
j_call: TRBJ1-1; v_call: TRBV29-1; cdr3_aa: CSVGGGGQAFF
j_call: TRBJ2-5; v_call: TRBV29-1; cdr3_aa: CSVQLRGATSETQYF
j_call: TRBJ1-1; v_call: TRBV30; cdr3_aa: CAWSVTLNTEAFF
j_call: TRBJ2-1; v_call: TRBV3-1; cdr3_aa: CASRRGGNEQFF
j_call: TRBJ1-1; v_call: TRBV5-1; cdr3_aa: CASSSQANTEAFF
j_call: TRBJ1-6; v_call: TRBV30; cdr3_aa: CAWSVLNGHSNSPLHF
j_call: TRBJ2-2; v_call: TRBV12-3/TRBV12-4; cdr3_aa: CASSLALPNTGELFF
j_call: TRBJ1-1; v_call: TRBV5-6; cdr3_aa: CASSLDRTEAFF
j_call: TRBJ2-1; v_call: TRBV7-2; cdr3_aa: CASSRDRANEQFF
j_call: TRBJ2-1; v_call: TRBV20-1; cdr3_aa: CSAARSGGIYNEQFF
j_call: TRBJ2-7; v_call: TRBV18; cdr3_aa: CASSRRQAYEQYF
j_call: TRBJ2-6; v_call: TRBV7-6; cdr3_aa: CASSLAPPSGANVLTF
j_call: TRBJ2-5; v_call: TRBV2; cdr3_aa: CASSPDHQETQYF
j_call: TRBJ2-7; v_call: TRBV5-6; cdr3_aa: CASSLNDRADYEQYF
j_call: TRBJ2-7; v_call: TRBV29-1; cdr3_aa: CSVGVADYEQYF
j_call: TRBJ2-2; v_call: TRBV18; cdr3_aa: CASSAPGYTGELFF
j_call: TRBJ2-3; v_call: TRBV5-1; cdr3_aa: CASSLVSDATGTQYF
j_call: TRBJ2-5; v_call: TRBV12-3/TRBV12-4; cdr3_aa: CASSLTVETQYF
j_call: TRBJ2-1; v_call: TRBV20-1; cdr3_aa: CSARDYGQGKGAYNEQFF
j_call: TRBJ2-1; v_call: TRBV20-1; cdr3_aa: CSAPVSGAEYNEQFF
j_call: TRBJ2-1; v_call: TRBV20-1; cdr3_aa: CSARGSGTSVGNEQFF
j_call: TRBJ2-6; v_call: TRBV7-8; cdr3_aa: CASSLVVRSSGANVLTF
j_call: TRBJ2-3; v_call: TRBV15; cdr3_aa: CATSRDVPGQTSTDTQYF
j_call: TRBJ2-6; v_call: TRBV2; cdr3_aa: CASSEFQGSGANVLTF
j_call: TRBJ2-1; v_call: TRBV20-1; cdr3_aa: CSARIDSYNEQFF
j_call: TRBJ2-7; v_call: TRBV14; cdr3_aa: CASSPGRSDRWDEQYF
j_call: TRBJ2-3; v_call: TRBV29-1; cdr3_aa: CSVGAGSTDTQYF
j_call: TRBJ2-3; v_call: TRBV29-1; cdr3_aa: CSVRALDTQYF
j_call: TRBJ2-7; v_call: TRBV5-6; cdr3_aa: CASSPDSPGSYEQYF
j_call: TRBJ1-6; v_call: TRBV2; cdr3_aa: CASSGEGRNSPLHF
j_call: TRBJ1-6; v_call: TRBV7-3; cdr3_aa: CASSEGNSPLHF
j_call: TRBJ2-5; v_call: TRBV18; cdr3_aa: CASSAGPQETQYF
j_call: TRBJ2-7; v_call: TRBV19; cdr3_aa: CASRPTGTSGYEQYF
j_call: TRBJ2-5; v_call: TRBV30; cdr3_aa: CAWNGPLAETQYF
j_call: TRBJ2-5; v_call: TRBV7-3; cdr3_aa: CASSSRREGETQYF
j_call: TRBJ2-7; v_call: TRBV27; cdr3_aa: CASSLNRAYEQYF
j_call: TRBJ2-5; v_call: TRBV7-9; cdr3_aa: CASSLGDYPQETQYF
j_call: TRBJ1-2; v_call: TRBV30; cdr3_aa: CAWNTAEMGGYTF
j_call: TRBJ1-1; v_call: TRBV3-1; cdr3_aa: CASSQGPTGSQAEAFF
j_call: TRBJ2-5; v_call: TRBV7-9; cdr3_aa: CASSSAWDRAYQETQYF